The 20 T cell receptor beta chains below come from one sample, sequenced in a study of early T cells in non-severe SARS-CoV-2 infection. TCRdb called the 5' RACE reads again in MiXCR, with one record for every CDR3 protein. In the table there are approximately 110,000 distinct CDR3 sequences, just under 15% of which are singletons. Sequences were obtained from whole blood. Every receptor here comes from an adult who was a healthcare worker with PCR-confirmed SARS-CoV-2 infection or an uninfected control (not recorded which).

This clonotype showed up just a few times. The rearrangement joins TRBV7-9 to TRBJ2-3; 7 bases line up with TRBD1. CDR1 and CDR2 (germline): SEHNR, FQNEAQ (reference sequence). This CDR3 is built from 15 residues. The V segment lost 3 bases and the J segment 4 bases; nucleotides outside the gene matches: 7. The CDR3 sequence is CASSFGTEGADTQYF. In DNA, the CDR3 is TGTGCCAGCAGCTTTGGGACAGAAGGGGCAGATACGCAGTATTTT.

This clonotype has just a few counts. The CDR3: CAWSVRGGGQPQHF. The CDR3 coding sequence is TGTGCCTGGAGTGTACGGGGGGGAGGACAGCCCCAGCATTTT. The gene calls are TRBV30 and TRBJ1-5, with a tentative D call TRBD1 (5 bases). Germline V gene data show CDR1 as GTSNPN and CDR2 as SVGIG (reference sequence). The V end was cut by 0 bases, the J end by 7 bases, with 13 bases between. This CDR3 has 14 residues.

CDR3 region: CASSSGTSGYEQYF. CDR3 DNA: TGCGCCAGCAGCTCCGGGACTAGCGGGTACGAGCAGTACTTC. This chain joins TRBV5-1 and TRBJ2-7, with 12 bases aligning to TRBD2. V was clipped by 3 bases and J by 4 bases; unmatched bases: 2. This CDR3 has 14 amino acids. Germline CDR1 and CDR2: SGHRS and YFSETQ.

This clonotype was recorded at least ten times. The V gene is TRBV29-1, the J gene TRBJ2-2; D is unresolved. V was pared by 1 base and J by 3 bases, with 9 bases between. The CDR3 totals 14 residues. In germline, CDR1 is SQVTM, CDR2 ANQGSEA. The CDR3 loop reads CSVEGRQDTGELFF. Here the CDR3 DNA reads TGCAGCGTTGAAGGCCGGCAGGACACCGGGGAGCTGTTTTTT.

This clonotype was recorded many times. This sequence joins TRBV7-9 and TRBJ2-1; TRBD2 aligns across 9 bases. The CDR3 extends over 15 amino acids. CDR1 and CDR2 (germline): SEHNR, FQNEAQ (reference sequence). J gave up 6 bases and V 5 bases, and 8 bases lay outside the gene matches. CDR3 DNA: TGTGCCAGCAGCCCAGGGACAGCGGGGGGCAATGAGCAGTTCTTC. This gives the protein CASSPGTAGGNEQFF.

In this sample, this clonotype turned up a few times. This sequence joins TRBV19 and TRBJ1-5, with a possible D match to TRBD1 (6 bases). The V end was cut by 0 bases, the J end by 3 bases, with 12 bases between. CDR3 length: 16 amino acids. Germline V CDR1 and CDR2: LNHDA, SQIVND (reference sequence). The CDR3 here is CASSIDLGGTNQPQHF. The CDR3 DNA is TGTGCCAGTAGTATAGATTTAGGGGGAACCAATCAGCCCCAGCATTTT.

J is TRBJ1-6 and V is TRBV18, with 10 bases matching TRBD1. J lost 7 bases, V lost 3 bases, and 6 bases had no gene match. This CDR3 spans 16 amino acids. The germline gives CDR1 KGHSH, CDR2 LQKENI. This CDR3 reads CASSPGQGVGNSPLHF. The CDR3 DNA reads TGTGCCAGCTCACCCGGACAGGGGGTAGGGAATTCACCCCTCCACTTT.

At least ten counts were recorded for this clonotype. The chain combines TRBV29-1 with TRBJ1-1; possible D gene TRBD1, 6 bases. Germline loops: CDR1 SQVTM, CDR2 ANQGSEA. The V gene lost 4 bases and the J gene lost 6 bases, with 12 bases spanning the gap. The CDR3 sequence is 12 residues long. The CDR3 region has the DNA TGCAGCGTTGGGACAGAAGGCGCTGAAGCTTTCTTT. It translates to CSVGTEGAEAFF.

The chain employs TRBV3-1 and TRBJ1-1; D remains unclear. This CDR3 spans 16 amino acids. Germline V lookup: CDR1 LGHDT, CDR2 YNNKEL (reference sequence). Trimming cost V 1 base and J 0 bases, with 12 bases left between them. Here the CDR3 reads CASSQGDLRMNTEAFF. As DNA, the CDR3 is TGTGCCAGCAGCCAAGGAGACCTAAGGATGAACACTGAAGCTTTCTTT.

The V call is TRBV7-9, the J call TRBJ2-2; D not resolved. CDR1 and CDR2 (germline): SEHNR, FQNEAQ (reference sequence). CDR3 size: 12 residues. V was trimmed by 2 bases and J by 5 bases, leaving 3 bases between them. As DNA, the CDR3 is TGTGCCAGCAGCTTACGAACCGGGGAGCTGTTTTTT. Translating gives CASSLRTGELFF.

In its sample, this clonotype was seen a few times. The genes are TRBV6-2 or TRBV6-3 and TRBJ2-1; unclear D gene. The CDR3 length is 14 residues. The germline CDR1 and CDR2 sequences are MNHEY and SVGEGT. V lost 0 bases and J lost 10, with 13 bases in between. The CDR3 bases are TGTGCCAGCAGTTACTCAGGAGATTTGAGCGAGCAGTTCTTC. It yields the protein CASSYSGDLSEQFF.

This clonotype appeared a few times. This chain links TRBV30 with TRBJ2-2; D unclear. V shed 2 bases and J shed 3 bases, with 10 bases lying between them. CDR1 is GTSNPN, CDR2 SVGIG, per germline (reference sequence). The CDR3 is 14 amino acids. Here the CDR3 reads CAWSLGSHTGELFF. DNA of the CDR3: TGTGCCTGGAGTTTGGGCAGTCACACCGGGGAGCTGTTTTTT.

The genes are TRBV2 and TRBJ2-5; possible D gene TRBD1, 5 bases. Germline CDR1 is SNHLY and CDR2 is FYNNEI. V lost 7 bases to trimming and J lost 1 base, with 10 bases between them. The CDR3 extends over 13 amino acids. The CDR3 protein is CASNPDSQETQYF. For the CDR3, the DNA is TGTGCCAGCAACCCCGACAGCCAAGAGACCCAGTACTTC.

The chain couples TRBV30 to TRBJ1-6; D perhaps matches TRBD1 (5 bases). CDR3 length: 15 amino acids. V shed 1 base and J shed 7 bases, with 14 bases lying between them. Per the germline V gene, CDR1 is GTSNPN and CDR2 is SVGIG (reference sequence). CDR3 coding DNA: TGTGCCTGGAGTGATCTAGGGGCCAGGAATTCACCCCTCCACTTT. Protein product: CAWSDLGARNSPLHF.

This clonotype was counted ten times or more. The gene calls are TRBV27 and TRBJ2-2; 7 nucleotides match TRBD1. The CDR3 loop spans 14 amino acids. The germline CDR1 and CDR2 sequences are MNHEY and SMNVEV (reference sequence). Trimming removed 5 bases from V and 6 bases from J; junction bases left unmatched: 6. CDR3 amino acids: CASSPDRIPGELFF. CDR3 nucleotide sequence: TGTGCCAGCAGTCCGGACAGGATCCCCGGGGAGCTGTTTTTT.

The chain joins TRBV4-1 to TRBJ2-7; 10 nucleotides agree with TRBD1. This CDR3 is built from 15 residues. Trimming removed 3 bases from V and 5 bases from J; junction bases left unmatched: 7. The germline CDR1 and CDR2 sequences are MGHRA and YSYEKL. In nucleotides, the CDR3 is TGCGCCAGCAGCCACGTCGGGACAGGGGACCACGAGCAGTACTTC. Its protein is CASSHVGTGDHEQYF.

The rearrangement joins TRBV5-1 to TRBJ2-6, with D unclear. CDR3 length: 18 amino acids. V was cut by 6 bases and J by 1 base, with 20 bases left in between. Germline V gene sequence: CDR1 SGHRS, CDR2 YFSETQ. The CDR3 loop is CASTYYALSSSGANVLTF. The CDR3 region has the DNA TGCGCCAGCACTTATTATGCCCTATCATCTTCTGGGGCCAACGTCCTGACTTTC.

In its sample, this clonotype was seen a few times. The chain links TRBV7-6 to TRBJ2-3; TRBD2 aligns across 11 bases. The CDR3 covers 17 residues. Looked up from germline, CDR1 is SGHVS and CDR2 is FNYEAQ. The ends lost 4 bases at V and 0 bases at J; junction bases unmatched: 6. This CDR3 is CASSSLAGGPSTDTQYF. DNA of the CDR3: TGTGCCAGCAGCTCCCTAGCGGGGGGCCCTAGCACAGATACGCAGTATTTT. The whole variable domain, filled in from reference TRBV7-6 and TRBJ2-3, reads GAGVSQSPRYKVTKRGQDVALRCDPISGHVSLYWYRQALGQGPEFLTYFNYEAQQDKSGLPNDRFSAERPEGSISTLTIQRTEQRDSAMYRCASSSLAGGPSTDTQYFGPGTRLTVL.

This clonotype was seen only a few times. This CDR3 reads CASSGGQGYEQFF. CDR3 DNA: TGCGCCAGCAGTGGGGGACAGGGTTATGAGCAGTTCTTC. The chain combines TRBV10-2 with TRBJ2-1; TRBD1 matches 9 bases. Germline lookup yields CDR1 WSHSY and CDR2 SAAADI. Trimming took 4 bases from V and 8 from J; bases not matched to a gene: 3. This CDR3 contains 13 residues.

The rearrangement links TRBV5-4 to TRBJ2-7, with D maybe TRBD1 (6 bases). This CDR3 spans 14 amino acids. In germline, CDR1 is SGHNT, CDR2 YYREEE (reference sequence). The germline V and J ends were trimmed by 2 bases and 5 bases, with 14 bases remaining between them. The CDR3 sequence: CASSFRGSSDEQYF. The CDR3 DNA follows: TGTGCCAGCAGCTTCAGGGGCTCAAGCGACGAGCAGTACTTC.